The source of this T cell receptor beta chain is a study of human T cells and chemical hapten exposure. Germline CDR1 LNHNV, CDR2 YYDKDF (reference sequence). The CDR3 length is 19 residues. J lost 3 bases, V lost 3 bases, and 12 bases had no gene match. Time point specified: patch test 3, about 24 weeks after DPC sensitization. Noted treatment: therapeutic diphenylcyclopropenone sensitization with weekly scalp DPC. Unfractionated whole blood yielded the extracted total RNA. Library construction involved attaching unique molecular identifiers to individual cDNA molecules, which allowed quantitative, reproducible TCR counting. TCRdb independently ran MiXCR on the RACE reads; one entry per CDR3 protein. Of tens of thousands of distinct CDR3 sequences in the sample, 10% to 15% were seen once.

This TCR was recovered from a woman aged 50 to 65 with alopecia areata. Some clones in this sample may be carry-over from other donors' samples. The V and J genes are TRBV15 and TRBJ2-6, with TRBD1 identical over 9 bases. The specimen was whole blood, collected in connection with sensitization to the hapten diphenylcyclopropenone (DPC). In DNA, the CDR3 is TGTGCCACCAGCAGGCGAGCCGGGACAGGGATAAGTGGGGCCAACGTCCTGACTTTC. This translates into CATSRRAGTGISGANVLTF.